These T cell receptor beta chains were read from a single sample in a study of blood T cell repertoires in COVID-19. Sequenced by immunoSEQ multiplex PCR; TCRdb stores in-frame clones only, minus some. The data contain approximately 270,000 clones, 70% to 90% of them singletons. The sequenced sample consisted of peripheral blood. These TCRs come from a young man with active or convalescent COVID-19. CDR3s include the opening cysteine and the closing phenylalanine or tryptophan. A D gene is named only where the DNA matches it firmly. Rows may omit the clone size; those that give it use once, few, many or a size class.

CDR3aa	CDR3nt	v_gene	abundance	j_gene	d_gene
CASTTTGGNTEAFF	TGTGCCAGCACCACGACAGGGGGGAACACTGAAGCTTTCTTT	TRBV18	-	TRBJ1-1	TRBD1
CAWSGTSSYNEQFF	TGTGCCTGGAGTGGGACAAGCTCCTACAATGAGCAGTTCTTC	TRBV30	-	TRBJ2-1	-
CASSLHLPYEQYF	TGTGCCAGCAGTCTTCACTTGCCCTACGAGCAGTACTTC	TRBV12-3/TRBV12-4	-	TRBJ2-7	-
CARGVGARDTGELFF	TGTGCCAGGGGGGTGGGGGCCCGAGACACCGGGGAGCTGTTTTTT	TRBV21-1	-	TRBJ2-2	-
CASSESRVVEPQHF	TGTGCCAGCAGTGAATCCCGGGTCGTGGAGCCCCAGCATTTT	TRBV25-1	-	TRBJ1-5	-
CASSYSSRGFSYEQYF	TGTGCCAGCAGTTACTCGAGTCGGGGGTTCTCCTACGAGCAGTACTTC	TRBV6-2/TRBV6-3	-	TRBJ2-7	-
CASTFSGSSYNEQFF	TGCGCCAGCACCTTTAGCGGGAGCTCCTACAATGAGCAGTTCTTC	TRBV10-1	-	TRBJ2-1	TRBD2
CASSRGQGTDGYTF	TGTGCCAGCAGCCGGGGACAGGGGACGGATGGCTACACCTTC	TRBV7-6	-	TRBJ1-2	TRBD1
CASSQTGQGYEQYF	TGTGCCAGCAGTCAAACGGGACAGGGCTACGAGCAGTACTTC	TRBV6-5	once	TRBJ2-7	TRBD1
CASSLGLAGDVGSRQFF	TGCGCCAGCAGCCTGGGACTAGCGGGAGACGTAGGTTCACGGCAGTTCTTC	TRBV5-1	-	TRBJ2-1	TRBD2
CASSRGVAAYNEQFF	TGTGCCAGCAGCAGAGGGGTAGCGGCTTACAATGAGCAGTTCTTC	TRBV7-3	once	TRBJ2-1	-
CASSQSFRVSNQPQHF	TGTGCCAGCAGCCAATCTTTCAGGGTAAGCAATCAGCCCCAGCATTTT	TRBV16	-	TRBJ1-5	-
CASSLGTGGVYGYTF	TGTGCCAGCAGCCTTGGGACAGGGGGGGTCTATGGCTACACCTTC	TRBV3-1/TRBV3-2	-	TRBJ1-2	TRBD1
CASSGLAGGKVGADTQYF	TGTGCCAGCAGTGGACTAGCCGGGGGAAAGGTCGGTGCAGATACGCAGTATTTT	TRBV2	-	TRBJ2-3	TRBD2
CASSPPGLAGGDTDTQYF	TGTGCCAGCAGTCCACCGGGACTAGCGGGAGGGGACACAGATACGCAGTATTTT	TRBV6-4	-	TRBJ2-3	TRBD2
CASSYSIPQGGSPLHF	TGTGCCAGCAGTTACTCGATTCCCCAGGGGGGATCACCCCTCCACTTT	TRBV6-5	few	TRBJ1-6	TRBD1
CASSEGRGTNTGELFF	TGCGCCAGCAGTGAGGGCCGGGGAACGAACACCGGGGAGCTGTTTTTT	TRBV10-2	-	TRBJ2-2	-
CASSLSQNYGYTF	TGTGCCAGCAGCTTAAGTCAGAACTATGGCTACACCTTC	TRBV11-2	-	TRBJ1-2	-
CASSGRGAKNIQYF	TGTGCCAGTAGTGGCAGGGGAGCCAAAAACATTCAGTACTTC	TRBV19	-	TRBJ2-4	-
CASSQDGAGVQFF	TGCGCCAGCAGCCAAGATGGGGCGGGGGTTCAGTTCTTC	TRBV4-3	-	TRBJ2-1	TRBD2
CASSFFPTGRTGDGYTF	TGTGCCAGCAGCTTTTTCCCAACAGGGCGAACTGGTGATGGCTACACCTTC	TRBV5-6	-	TRBJ1-2	-
CATSDLDSTEAFF	TGTGCCACCAGTGATTTGGACAGCACTGAAGCTTTCTTT	TRBV24-1	-	TRBJ1-1	-